In its sample, the clone carrying this T cell receptor beta chain was seen a few times. Its matching antigen is unknown. The primer mix had 60 Vbeta and 13 Jbeta primers. Assay: immunoSEQ multiplex PCR; the TCRdb copy retains only in-frame clones and omits some. In the table there are roughly 81,000 clones, roughly 73% of which are singletons. The record originates from a study of cytomegalovirus exposure and HLA in healthy donors. Study outcomes and limitations: Presence/absence comparisons presumed near-even sequencing depth among donors. For TCR beta chains, V- and J-gene trimming was later linked to a missense DCLRE1C variant. Upon later analysis, HLA-associated TCR beta chains proved more clonally expanded than other, equally common chains.

Germline V lookup: CDR1 LGHNA, CDR2 YSLEER. CDR3 size: 19 residues. The ends lost 1 base at V and 5 bases at J; junction bases unmatched: 17. The receptor was derived from a boy younger than 18 in good health and CMV-seronegative. The chain couples TRBV4-3 to TRBJ2-3; 8 bases align to TRBD2. What was sequenced was PBMCs. Here the CDR3 reads CASSQGPMASAGVIDTQYF. For the CDR3, the DNA is TGCGCCAGCAGCCAAGGTCCCATGGCGTCAGCGGGAGTTATAGATACGCAGTATTTT.